This record covers a single TCR beta chain. CDR3 length: 12 amino acids. J lost 7 bases, V lost 5 bases, and 2 bases had no gene match. Per germline, CDR1 MNHNY and CDR2 SVGAGI (reference sequence). As originally analysed: Reference gene primer amplification in the assay estimated nucleated cell counts. The assay was immunoSEQ multiplex PCR, and TCRdb's table has in-frame clones only and misses some. V and J calls and clone size are copied from that table; D and trimming were computed from the DNA. The data show 130,000 to 150,000 clones, roughly 87% seen once. These data are taken from a study of blood T cell repertoires in COVID-19. About the study: Material from acute and convalescent COVID-19 was sourced from the United States, Italy and Spain. The analysed material was cDNA or gDNA that came from T cells, B-cell-depleted T cells, or PBMCs.

The rearrangement links TRBV6-6 to TRBJ1-2, with 9 bases matching TRBD1. This sequence originates from a human donor in a cohort sampled during active COVID-19. Sequenced sample: peripheral blood. Here the CDR3 reads CASSRTGVGYTF. CDR3 nucleotides: TGTGCCAGCAGTCGGACAGGGGTTGGCTACACCTTC.